This entry lists 30 T cell receptor beta chains sequenced from one sample in a study of T cell changes during pregnancy in multiple sclerosis (dated by TCRdb to between 2018 and 2020). To prepare the library, the immunoSEQ multiplex PCR assay was applied. TCRdb mirrors the immuneACCESS table, restricted to in-frame sequences. Some clones are absent from its copies; in checked studies, under half trace to an unresolved V gene, and the reason for the others is unknown. This sample lists about 89,000 clones; about 93% were detected once. About 0.84% of the sample lies in the top ten. This sample comprised peripheral blood, obtained in the third trimester of pregnancy. The receptors were gathered from a female donor with multiple sclerosis, enrolled in a pregnancy study.

The chain combines TRBV18 with TRBJ2-1; a weak D match, TRBD2 (6 bases). Looked up from germline, CDR1 is KGHSH and CDR2 is LQKENI. Trimming took 0 bases from V and 6 from J, leaving 12 bases between them. The CDR3 contains 15 residues. CDR3 sequence (DNA): TGTGCCAGCTCACCACCTGGCGGGACGGTCAATGAGCAGTTCTTC. Protein product: CASSPPGGTVNEQFF.

This clone was counted once. The chain uses TRBV29-1 and TRBJ1-5; 10 bases map to TRBD1. The CDR3 runs to 14 residues. Germline CDR1 is SQVTM and CDR2 is ANQGSEA. Trimming at V came to 6 bases and at J to 4 bases, leaving 6 bases not matched to a gene. In DNA form, the CDR3 reads TGCAGCGTCCAAGGGACAGGGGCAAATCAGCCCCAGCATTTT. It yields the protein CSVQGTGANQPQHF.

This clone was detected only a few times. This chain joins TRBV5-4 and TRBJ2-7, with 16 bases matching TRBD2. J lost 2 bases, V lost 4 bases, and 6 bases had no gene match. Germline CDR1 is SGHNT and CDR2 is YYREEE (reference sequence). CDR3 length: 17 residues. The DNA of the CDR3 is TGTGCCAGCAGCCTCTACGGGACTAGCGGGGGGGCCTACGAGCAGTACTTC. Translation gives CASSLYGTSGGAYEQYF.

This chain connects TRBV7-9 to TRBJ1-1; D is unclear. Germline V gene lookup returns CDR1 SEHNR and CDR2 FQNEAQ (reference sequence). V was shortened by 5 bases and J by 0 bases, with 16 bases between the two germline ends. The CDR3 spans 16 residues. DNA of the CDR3: TGTGCCAGCAGCCTTCTCTCTGGGAGGGTGAACACTGAAGCTTTCTTT. Protein product: CASSLLSGRVNTEAFF.

The V gene is TRBV29-1, the J gene TRBJ2-7, with TRBD1 matching 12 bases. The V segment lost 6 bases and the J segment 6 bases; nucleotides outside the gene matches: 6. This CDR3 comprises 13 residues. Germline values: CDR1 SQVTM, CDR2 ANQGSEA. The DNA for the CDR3 is TGCAGCGTACCGGGACAGGGGGCTAGCGAGCAGTACTTC. Protein: CSVPGQGASEQYF.

The rearrangement joins TRBV28 to TRBJ1-5; D remains unclear. Germline V gene lookup returns CDR1 MDHEN and CDR2 SYDVKM. This CDR3 has 14 residues. V was pared by 5 bases and J by 9 bases, with 17 bases between. CDR3 residues: CASSLQPQSGPQHF. CDR3 in DNA: TGTGCCAGCAGTCTCCAACCCCAATCAGGGCCCCAGCATTTT.

The genes are TRBV10-3 and TRBJ2-1; the match to TRBD2 covers 9 bases. Germline CDR1 ENHRY, CDR2 SYGVKD. The CDR3 covers 15 residues. With 3 bases clipped from V and 7 bases from J, the junction kept 7 bases outside the gene matches. Written as DNA, the CDR3 is TGTGCCATCAGTGACCAGTGGACTAGCGAGAATGAGCAGTTCTTC. Translation: CAISDQWTSENEQFF.

The chain recombines TRBV7-9 with TRBJ2-6; a possible D gene is TRBD1 (6 bases). Trimming removed 5 bases at V and 2 bases at J, with 13 bases between. There are 16 residues in the CDR3. The germline V gene has CDR1 SEHNR and CDR2 FQNEAQ (reference sequence). The CDR3 coding sequence is TGTGCCAGCAGCAACCGTAAGGGGGCTGGGGCCAACGTCCTGACTTTC. It is translated as CASSNRKGAGANVLTF.

In its sample, this clone was seen once. This rearrangement joins TRBV2 to TRBJ2-1, with TRBD1 matching 8 bases. V lost 6 bases to trimming and J lost 1 base; unmatched junction nucleotides: 11. Germline V gives CDR1 SNHLY, CDR2 FYNNEI. This CDR3 spans 17 amino acids. The DNA for the CDR3 is TGTGCCAGCAGCGGATACTTCAGGGGGCATTCCTACAATGAGCAGTTCTTC. This encodes CASSGYFRGHSYNEQFF.

The rearrangement uses TRBV2 and TRBJ2-7; TRBD1 matches 9 bases. In germline, CDR1 is SNHLY, CDR2 FYNNEI. The CDR3 contains 17 residues. V trimming: 7 bases; J trimming: 2 bases; junction bases outside the gene matches: 15. The CDR3 sequence is CASTASSIRTGAYEQYF. The CDR3 DNA reads as TGTGCCAGCACCGCTTCAAGTATCCGGACAGGGGCCTACGAGCAGTACTTC.

The chain uses TRBV5-4 and TRBJ1-2; possibly TRBD1 for D (6 bases). The V and J ends lost 3 bases and 8 bases respectively, with 14 bases between them. CDR1 is SGHNT, CDR2 YYREEE, per germline (reference sequence). The CDR3 is 13 amino acids. Written as DNA, the CDR3 is TGTGCCAGCAGCTCACAGGGAGGGACGGGCTACACCTTC. Its protein product is CASSSQGGTGYTF.

The V call is TRBV18, the J call TRBJ2-5; D may be TRBD2 (5 bases). CDR1 and CDR2 from the germline V gene are KGHSH and LQKENI. Trimming cost V 4 bases and J 3 bases, with 12 bases left between them. The CDR3 is 14 amino acids. In nucleotides, the CDR3 is TGTGCCAGCTCACGCTCACTAGGCGAAGAGACCCAGTACTTC. Residues: CASSRSLGEETQYF.

A few counts support this clone. The V call is TRBV4-2, the J call TRBJ2-7; 10 bases match TRBD2. From germline, CDR1 is LGHNA and CDR2 YNFKEQ. The CDR3 is 15 residues long. V dropped 3 bases and J dropped 1; count of bases not matched to a gene: 3. Written as DNA, the CDR3 is TGTGCCAGCAGCCAGGAGCGGGAGGGGTCCTACGAGCAGTACTTC. It yields the protein CASSQEREGSYEQYF.

The rearrangement joins TRBV4-1 to TRBJ2-1, with D maybe TRBD2 (6 bases). Germline CDR1 MGHRA, CDR2 YSYEKL. The CDR3 is made up of 16 amino acids. The germline V and J ends were trimmed by 7 bases and 2 bases, with 18 bases remaining between them. The CDR3 region is CASTSRLGGTYNEQFF. The CDR3, as DNA: TGCGCCAGCACCTCTAGGTTGGGAGGTACCTACAATGAGCAGTTCTTC.

This sequence joins TRBV5-8 and TRBJ2-7; D uncertain. CDR3 length: 11 amino acids. V gave up 5 bases and J gave up 6 bases, with 9 bases separating them. The germline CDR1 and CDR2 sequences are SGHTS and YDEGEE. The CDR3, as DNA: TGTGCCAGCAGGTTTGGAGTCGAGCAGTACTTC. Its protein product is CASRFGVEQYF.

The V and J genes are TRBV2 and TRBJ2-1, with 12 nucleotides matching TRBD2. This CDR3 is 15 amino acids long. With 7 bases clipped from V and 4 bases from J, the junction kept 5 bases outside the gene matches. The germline V gene encodes CDR1 SNHLY and CDR2 FYNNEI. The CDR3 DNA reads TGTGCCAGCACCCGGACTAGCGGGACTTACAATGAGCAGTTCTTC. Translation gives CASTRTSGTYNEQFF. The full variable domain, its missing parts supplied by reference TRBV2 and TRBJ2-1, is EPEVTQTPSHQVTQMGQEVILRCVPISNHLYFYWYRQILGQKVEFLVSFYNNEISEKSEIFDDQFSVERPDGSNFTLKIRSTKLEDSAMYFCASTRTSGTYNEQFFGPGTRLTVL.

The rearrangement uses TRBV28 and TRBJ2-6, with a possible D match to TRBD1 (5 bases). CDR1 is MDHEN and CDR2 is SYDVKM in the germline V gene. The CDR3 sequence is 16 residues long. The V gene lost 7 bases and the J gene lost 3 bases, with 16 bases spanning the gap. CDR3 sequence: CASKPPWQGGANVLTF. DNA of the CDR3: TGTGCCAGCAAACCCCCTTGGCAGGGTGGGGCCAACGTCCTGACTTTC.

CDR3 in amino acids: CASSSGQGAYEQFF. The CDR3 bases are TGTGCCAGCAGCTCGGGACAGGGGGCTTATGAGCAGTTCTTC. This chain joins TRBV5-6 and TRBJ2-1; 12 bases fit TRBD1. There are 14 residues in the CDR3. From germline, CDR1 is SGHDT and CDR2 YYEEEE. J gave up 8 bases and V 3 bases, and 3 bases lay outside the gene matches.

Only one count was recorded for this clone. This chain connects TRBV18 to TRBJ1-4, with D uncertain. The CDR3 runs to 12 residues. Trimming took off 3 bases at V and 3 bases at J, with 2 bases between the two ends. Looked up from germline, CDR1 is KGHSH and CDR2 is LQKENI. DNA for the CDR3: TGTGCCAGCTCACCCTCTAATGAAAAACTGTTTTTT. Translation: CASSPSNEKLFF.

The chain recombines TRBV5-4 with TRBJ2-3; 10 bases align to TRBD2. Germline CDR1 reads SGHNT; CDR2 reads YYREEE (reference sequence). CDR3 size: 18 residues. With 0 bases clipped from V and 3 bases from J, the junction kept 10 bases outside the gene matches. The CDR3 sequence: CASSLGLAGDVSTDTQYF. The CDR3 nucleotides read TGTGCCAGCAGCTTGGGGCTAGCGGGAGACGTTAGTACAGATACGCAGTATTTT.

The chain is built from TRBV2 and TRBJ1-1, with a tentative D call TRBD1 (5 bases). Germline CDR1 and CDR2: SNHLY and FYNNEI. The CDR3 consists of 13 residues. V lost 8 bases, J lost 1 base, and 11 bases lay in between. CDR3 amino acids: CASEQGQNTEAFF. The CDR3 DNA is TGTGCCAGCGAGCAGGGTCAGAACACTGAAGCTTTCTTT.

The rearrangement uses TRBV7-2 and TRBJ1-2; D gene uncertain. V lost 0 bases and J lost 8, with 16 bases in between. The CDR3 is made up of 15 amino acids. Germline V gene lookup returns CDR1 SGHTA and CDR2 FQGNSA. Here the CDR3 reads CASSLARGNSAGYTF. CDR3 nucleotides: TGTGCCAGCAGCTTAGCGCGCGGAAACTCAGCGGGCTACACCTTC.

This clone was seen just once. The chain uses TRBV21-1 and TRBJ2-7; the table's D gene call, TRBD2, was not cross checked with the DNA. TRBV21-1 is a pseudogene locus. The CDR3 covers 15 residues. The CDR3 is CASSIRGGDLYEQYF. The CDR3 region has the DNA TGTGCCAGCAGCATACGGGGGGGCGACCTGTACGAGCAGTACTTC.

This clone was counted once. This CDR3 is CAISEIDEQFF. CDR3 nucleotide sequence: TGTGCCATCAGTGAGATCGATGAGCAGTTCTTC. The V and J genes are TRBV10-3 and TRBJ2-1; D remains unclear. The CDR3 is made up of 11 amino acids. Trimming removed 2 bases at V and 8 bases at J, with 4 bases between. The V gene's germline CDR1 is ENHRY and CDR2 SYGVKD.

This clone was counted once. The sample contains more than one DNA sequence encoding this CDR3. The chain couples TRBV28 to TRBJ1-2; D remains ambiguous. CDR3 length equals 12 residues. Germline V gene sequence: CDR1 MDHEN, CDR2 SYDVKM. V lost 3 bases, J lost 2 bases, and 4 bases lay in between. In nucleotides, the CDR3 is TGTGCCAGCAGTTTCCAAAACTATGGCTACACCTTC. This sequence encodes CASSFQNYGYTF.

The chain joins TRBV28 to TRBJ2-7; D is unclear. Trimming pared 7 bases from V and 2 bases from J, leaving 15 bases between. CDR3 length equals 14 residues. Germline V lookup: CDR1 MDHEN, CDR2 SYDVKM. Written as DNA, the CDR3 is TGTGCCAGCACCATGCAAGAGTTAGCCTACGAGCAGTACTTC. It encodes CASTMQELAYEQYF.

This chain uses TRBV6-1 with TRBJ1-2; D might be TRBD1 (6 bases). The CDR3 contains 14 residues. The V end was cut by 8 bases, the J end by 5 bases, with 18 bases between. Germline CDR1 MNHNS, CDR2 SASEGT. CDR3 region: CASGGAGSYYGYTF. The CDR3 region has the DNA TGTGCCAGCGGGGGGGCAGGGTCTTATTATGGCTACACCTTC.

J is TRBJ2-7 and V is TRBV4-1; the match to TRBD1 covers 7 bases. J lost 0 bases, V lost 3 bases, and 5 bases had no gene match. CDR3 length: 15 residues. Germline values: CDR1 MGHRA, CDR2 YSYEKL. Here the CDR3 DNA reads TGCGCCAGCAGCCAGTTCGGGACAGACTCCTACGAGCAGTACTTC. It translates to CASSQFGTDSYEQYF.

The CDR3 bases are TGTGCCAGCAGCGGGTTACAGGGTCCTGAAGCTTTCTTT. Its protein product is CASSGLQGPEAFF. This rearrangement joins TRBV9 to TRBJ1-1; a weak D match, TRBD1 (6 bases). The CDR3 runs to 13 residues. Germline-derived CDR1 and CDR2 are SGDLS and YYNGEE. Trimming stripped 3 bases from V and 6 bases from J, with 12 bases between.

This CDR3 is CSVETEPAKAFF. CDR3 bases: TGCAGCGTTGAAACAGAGCCCGCGAAAGCTTTCTTT. The V call is TRBV29-1, the J call TRBJ1-1, with D uncertain. Trimming stripped 2 bases from V and 9 bases from J, with 13 bases between. The CDR3 runs to 12 residues. Per the germline V gene, CDR1 is SQVTM and CDR2 is ANQGSEA.